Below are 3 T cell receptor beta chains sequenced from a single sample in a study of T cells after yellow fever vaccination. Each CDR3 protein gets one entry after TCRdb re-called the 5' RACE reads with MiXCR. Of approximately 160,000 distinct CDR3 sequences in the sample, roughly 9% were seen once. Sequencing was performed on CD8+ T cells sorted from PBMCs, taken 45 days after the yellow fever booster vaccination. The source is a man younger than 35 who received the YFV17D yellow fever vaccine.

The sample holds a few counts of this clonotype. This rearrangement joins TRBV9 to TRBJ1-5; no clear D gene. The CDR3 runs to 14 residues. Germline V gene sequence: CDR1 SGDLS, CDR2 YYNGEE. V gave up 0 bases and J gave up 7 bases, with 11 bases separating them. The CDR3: CASSVAHEGQPQHF. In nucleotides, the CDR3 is TGTGCCAGCAGCGTAGCTCACGAGGGCCAGCCCCAGCATTTT.

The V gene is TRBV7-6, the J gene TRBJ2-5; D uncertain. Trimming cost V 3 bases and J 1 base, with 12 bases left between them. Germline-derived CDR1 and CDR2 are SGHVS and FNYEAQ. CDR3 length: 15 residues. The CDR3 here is CASSFVPGSQETQYF. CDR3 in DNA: TGTGCCAGCAGCTTCGTACCCGGTAGCCAAGAGACCCAGTACTTC. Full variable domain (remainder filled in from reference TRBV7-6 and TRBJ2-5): GAGVSQSPRYKVTKRGQDVALRCDPISGHVSLYWYRQALGQGPEFLTYFNYEAQQDKSGLPNDRFSAERPEGSISTLTIQRTEQRDSAMYRCASSFVPGSQETQYFGPGTRLLVL.

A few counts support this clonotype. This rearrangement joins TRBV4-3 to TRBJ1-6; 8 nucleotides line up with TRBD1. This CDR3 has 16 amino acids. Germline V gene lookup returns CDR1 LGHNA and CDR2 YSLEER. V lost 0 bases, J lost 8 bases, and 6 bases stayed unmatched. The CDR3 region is CASSQDWTGMDSPLHF. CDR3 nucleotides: TGCGCCAGCAGCCAAGATTGGACAGGGATGGATTCACCCCTCCACTTT.